Here is one T cell receptor beta chain with its context. Its antigen is undetermined. This sample is part of a study of T cell responses to AZD1222 COVID-19 vaccine. Study-wide findings and caveats: Vaccine-associated CD4 TCRs ranged over spike, dominating at 160-218 and 743-854. Reportedly, nearly half the spike-specific TCRs target unmutated variant regions. Donor demographics were predominantly white British with a female majority; clonal diversity may be underestimated.

Both about-4-week and about-12-week second-dose recipients were combined. Trimming stripped 0 bases from V and 0 bases from J, with 9 bases between. The germline V gene encodes CDR1 SGHTA and CDR2 FQGNSA. CDR3 length: 17 residues. Using immunoSEQ multiplex PCR, the repertoire was profiled, and TCRdb retains in-frame clones only, with some absent. The table lists about 180,000 clones, 80% to 95% of them singletons, with more than 1.5% in the top ten. Sequencing used peripheral blood, obtained 28 days after the second AZD1222 dose. This rearrangement joins TRBV7-2 to TRBJ1-6; D ambiguous. The TCR comes from an adult who received the AZD1222 COVID-19 vaccine. CDR3: CASSLAGKVSYNSPLHF. The CDR3 DNA reads TGTGCCAGCAGCTTAGCCGGGAAAGTCTCCTATAATTCACCCCTCCACTTT.